This TCR beta chain was documented in a study of T cells after posttransplantation cyclophosphamide. Between the trimmed V and J ends, which lost 1 base and 6 bases, there was a span of 6 bases. Germline V CDR1 and CDR2: SEHNR, FQNEAQ (reference sequence). The length of the CDR3 is 13 residues. Cyclophosphamide on days +3 and +4 followed busulfan-fludarabine conditioning and a marrow graft. In regard to this clone: Its antigen is undetermined.

Notes on the study in general: Recipient CMV seropositivity and CMV reactivation strongly tracked TRB clonality.

Measured with immunoSEQ multiplex PCR; TCRdb has only the in-frame clones, and not every one. The sample includes approximately 17,000 clones, about three quarters seen only once; the top ten take around a third. The input for sequencing was CD8+ T cells sorted from PBMCs, taken roughly 2,000 days after a stem cell transplant with posttransplant cyclophosphamide. This clonotype originated in a female patient aged 40 to 55 who received an allogeneic stem cell transplant from a related donor, was CMV-positive, and had no GVHD. A share of the T cells may be of graft donor origin. The chain is built from TRBV7-9 and TRBJ2-2; D perhaps matches TRBD2 (5 bases). For the CDR3, the DNA is TGTGCCAGCAGCTTAGGAGGGTCCGGGGAGCTGTTTTTT. Translating gives CASSLGGSGELFF.